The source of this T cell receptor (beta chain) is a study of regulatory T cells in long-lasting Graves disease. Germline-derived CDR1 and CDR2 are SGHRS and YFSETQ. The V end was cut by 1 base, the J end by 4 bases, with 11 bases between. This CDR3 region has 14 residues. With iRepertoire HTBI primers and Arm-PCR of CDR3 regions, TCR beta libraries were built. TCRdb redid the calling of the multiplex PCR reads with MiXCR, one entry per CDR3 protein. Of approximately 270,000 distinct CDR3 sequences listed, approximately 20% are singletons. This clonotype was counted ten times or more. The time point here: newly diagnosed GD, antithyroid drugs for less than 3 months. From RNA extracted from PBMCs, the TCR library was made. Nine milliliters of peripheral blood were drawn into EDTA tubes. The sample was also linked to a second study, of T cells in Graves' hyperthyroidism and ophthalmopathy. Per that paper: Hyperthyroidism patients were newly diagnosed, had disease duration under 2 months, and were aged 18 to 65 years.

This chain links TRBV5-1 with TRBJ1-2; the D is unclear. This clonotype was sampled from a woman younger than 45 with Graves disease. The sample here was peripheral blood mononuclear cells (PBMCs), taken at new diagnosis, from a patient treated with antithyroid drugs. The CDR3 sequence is CASSLNSGSYGYTF. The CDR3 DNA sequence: TGCGCCAGCAGCTTGAATAGTGGCAGCTATGGCTACACCTTC.